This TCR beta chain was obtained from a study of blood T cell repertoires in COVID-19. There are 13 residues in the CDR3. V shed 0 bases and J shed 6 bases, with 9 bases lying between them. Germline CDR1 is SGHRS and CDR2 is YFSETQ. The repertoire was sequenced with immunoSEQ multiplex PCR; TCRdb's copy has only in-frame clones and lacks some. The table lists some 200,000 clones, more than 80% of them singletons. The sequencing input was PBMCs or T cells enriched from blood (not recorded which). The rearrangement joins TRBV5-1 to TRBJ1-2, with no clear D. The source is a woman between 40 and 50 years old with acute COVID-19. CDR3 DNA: TGCGCCAGCAGCTTGGAACTAGTCGATGGCTACACCTTC. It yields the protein CASSLELVDGYTF.